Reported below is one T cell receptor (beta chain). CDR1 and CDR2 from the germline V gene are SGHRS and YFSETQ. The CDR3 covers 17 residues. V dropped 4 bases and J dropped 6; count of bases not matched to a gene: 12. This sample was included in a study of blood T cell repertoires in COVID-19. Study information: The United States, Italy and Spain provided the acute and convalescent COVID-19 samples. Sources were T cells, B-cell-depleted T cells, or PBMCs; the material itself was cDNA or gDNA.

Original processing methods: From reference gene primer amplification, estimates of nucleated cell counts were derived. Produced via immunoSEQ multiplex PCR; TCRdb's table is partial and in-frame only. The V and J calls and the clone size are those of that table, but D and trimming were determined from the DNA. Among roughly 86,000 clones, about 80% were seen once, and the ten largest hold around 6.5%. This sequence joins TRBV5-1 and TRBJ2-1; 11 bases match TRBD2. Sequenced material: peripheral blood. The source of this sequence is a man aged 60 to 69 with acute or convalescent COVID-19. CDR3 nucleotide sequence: TGCGCCAGCAGCCGGTCTATAGCGGGGGGGCCCGGCAATGAGCAGTTCTTC. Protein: CASSRSIAGGPGNEQFF.